This entry describes one T cell receptor (beta chain). The sample comes from a study of blood T cell repertoires in COVID-19. V was pared by 5 bases and J by 5 bases, with 7 bases of the junction left unmatched. The CDR3 has 16 amino acids. Germline assignment: CDR1 MDHEN and CDR2 SYDVKM. Sequenced by immunoSEQ multiplex PCR; TCRdb stores in-frame clones only, minus some. The sample includes more than 90,000 clones, about four fifths of them seen just once. Sequenced: peripheral blood. This sequence joins TRBV28 and TRBJ2-2; 11 nucleotides match TRBD1. This TCR came from a man older than 75 with acute or convalescent COVID-19. CDR3 protein: CASSPMGQGVTGELFF. Here the CDR3 DNA reads TGTGCCAGCAGTCCCATGGGACAGGGGGTGACCGGGGAGCTGTTTTTT.